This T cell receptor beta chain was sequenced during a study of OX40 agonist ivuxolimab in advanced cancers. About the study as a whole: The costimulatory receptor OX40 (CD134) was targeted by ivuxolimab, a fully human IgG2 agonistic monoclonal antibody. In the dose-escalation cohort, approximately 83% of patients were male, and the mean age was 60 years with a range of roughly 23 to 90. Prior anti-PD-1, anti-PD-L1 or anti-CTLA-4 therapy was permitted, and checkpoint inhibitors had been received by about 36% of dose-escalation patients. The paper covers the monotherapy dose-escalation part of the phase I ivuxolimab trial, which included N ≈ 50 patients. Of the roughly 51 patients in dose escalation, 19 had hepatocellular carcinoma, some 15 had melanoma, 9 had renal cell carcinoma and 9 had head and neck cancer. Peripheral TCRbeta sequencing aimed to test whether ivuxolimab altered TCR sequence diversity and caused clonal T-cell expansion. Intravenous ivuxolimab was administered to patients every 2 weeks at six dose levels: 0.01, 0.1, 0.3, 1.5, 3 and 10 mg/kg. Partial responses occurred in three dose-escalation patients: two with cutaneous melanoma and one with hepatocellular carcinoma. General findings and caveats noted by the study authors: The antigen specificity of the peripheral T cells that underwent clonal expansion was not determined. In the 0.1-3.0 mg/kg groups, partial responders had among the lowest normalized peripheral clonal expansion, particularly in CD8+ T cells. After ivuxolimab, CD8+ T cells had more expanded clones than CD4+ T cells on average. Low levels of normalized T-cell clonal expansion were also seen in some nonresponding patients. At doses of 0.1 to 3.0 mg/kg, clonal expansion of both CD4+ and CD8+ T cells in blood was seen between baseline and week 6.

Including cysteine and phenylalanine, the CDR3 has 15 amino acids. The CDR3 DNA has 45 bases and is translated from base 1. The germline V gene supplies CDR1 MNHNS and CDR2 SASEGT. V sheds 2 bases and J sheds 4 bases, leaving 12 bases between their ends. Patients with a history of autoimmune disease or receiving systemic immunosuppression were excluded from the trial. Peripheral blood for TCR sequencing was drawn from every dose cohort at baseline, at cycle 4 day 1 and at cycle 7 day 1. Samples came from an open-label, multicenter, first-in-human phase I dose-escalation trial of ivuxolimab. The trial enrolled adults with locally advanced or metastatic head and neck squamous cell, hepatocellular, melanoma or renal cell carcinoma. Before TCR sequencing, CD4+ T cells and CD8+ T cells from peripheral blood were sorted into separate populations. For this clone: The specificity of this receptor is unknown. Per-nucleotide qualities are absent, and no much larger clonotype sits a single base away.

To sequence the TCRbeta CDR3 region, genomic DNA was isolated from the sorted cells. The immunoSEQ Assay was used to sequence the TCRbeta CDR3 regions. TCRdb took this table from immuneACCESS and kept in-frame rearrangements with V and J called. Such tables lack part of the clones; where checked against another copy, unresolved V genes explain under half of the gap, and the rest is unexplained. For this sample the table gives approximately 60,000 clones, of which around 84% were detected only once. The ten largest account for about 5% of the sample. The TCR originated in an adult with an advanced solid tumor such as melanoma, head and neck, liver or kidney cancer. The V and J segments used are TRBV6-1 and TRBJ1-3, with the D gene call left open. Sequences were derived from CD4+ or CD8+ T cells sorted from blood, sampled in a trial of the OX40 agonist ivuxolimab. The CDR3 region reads CASSEPGSPGNTIYF. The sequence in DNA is TGTGCCAGCAGTGAACCCGGGTCGCCCGGAAACACCATATATTTT.